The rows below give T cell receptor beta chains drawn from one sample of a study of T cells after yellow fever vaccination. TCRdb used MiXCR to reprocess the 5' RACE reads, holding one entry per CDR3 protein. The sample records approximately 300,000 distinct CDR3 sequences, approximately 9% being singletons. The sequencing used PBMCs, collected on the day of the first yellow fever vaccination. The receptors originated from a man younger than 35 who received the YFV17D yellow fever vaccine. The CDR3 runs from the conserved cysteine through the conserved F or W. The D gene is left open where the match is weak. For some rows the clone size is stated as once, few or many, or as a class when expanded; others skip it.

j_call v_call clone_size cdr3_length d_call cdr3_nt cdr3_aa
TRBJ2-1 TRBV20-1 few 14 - TGCAGTGCTAGAGTGGTCACCAACCCAAATGAGCAGTTCTTC CSARVVTNPNEQFF
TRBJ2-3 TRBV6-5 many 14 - TGTGCCAGCAGTTACGGTCTGGGGGCGGATACGCAGTATTTT CASSYGLGADTQYF
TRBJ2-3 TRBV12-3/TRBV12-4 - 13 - TGTGCCAGCACAGTAGACCTCAGAGATACGCAGTATTTT CASTVDLRDTQYF
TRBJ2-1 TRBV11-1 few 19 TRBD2 TGTGCCAGCAGCTCCGGACTAGCGGGGGGTCGAGCATTCTACAATGAGCAGTTCTTC CASSSGLAGGRAFYNEQFF
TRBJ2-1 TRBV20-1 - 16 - TGCAGTGCTCCCTCTTTGGGGACCGATCCCTACAATGAGCAGTTCTTC CSAPSLGTDPYNEQFF
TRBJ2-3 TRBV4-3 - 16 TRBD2 TGCGCCAGCAGCCAAGAACTAGCGGGGGGTTCAGATACGCAGTATTTT CASSQELAGGSDTQYF
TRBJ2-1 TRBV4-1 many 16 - TGCGCCAGCAGCCAAGATTTAATGACACAGACCAATGAGCAGTTCTTC CASSQDLMTQTNEQFF
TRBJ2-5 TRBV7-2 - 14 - TGTGCCAGCAGCTCCTGGGGGCAGCAAGAGACCCAGTACTTC CASSSWGQQETQYF
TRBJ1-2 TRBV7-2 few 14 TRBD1 TGTGCCAGCAGCGGGGACAGAACTAACTATGGCTACACCTTC CASSGDRTNYGYTF
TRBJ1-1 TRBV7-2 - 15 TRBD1 TGTGCCAGCAGCTTAATGACAGGGAGGGGCACTGAAGCTTTCTTT CASSLMTGRGTEAFF
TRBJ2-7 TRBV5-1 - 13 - TGCGCCAGCAGCTATGACAGCGCCTACGAGCAGTACTTC CASSYDSAYEQYF
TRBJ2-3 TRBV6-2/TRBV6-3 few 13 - TGTGCCAGCTATACCGGGACCACAGATACGCAGTATTTT CASYTGTTDTQYF
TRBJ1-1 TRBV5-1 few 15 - TGCGCCAGCAGAAGTCGTCCCGGCCTGAACACTGAAGCTTTCTTT CASRSRPGLNTEAFF
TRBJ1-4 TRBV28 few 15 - TGTGCCAGCAGTGCCGTGGTGGGTCCCAATGAAAAACTGTTTTTT CASSAVVGPNEKLFF
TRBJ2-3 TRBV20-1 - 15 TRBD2 TGCAGTGCTAGAGTGAGAGCGGGGGGCCCAGATACGCAGTATTTT CSARVRAGGPDTQYF
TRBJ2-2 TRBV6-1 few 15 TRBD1 TGTGCCAGCAGATCGGACAGGGCTGGGACCGGGGAGCTGTTTTTT CASRSDRAGTGELFF
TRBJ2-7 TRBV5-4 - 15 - TGTGCCAGCAGCCCTCTGGGGGGCGGACACTACGAGCAGTACTTC CASSPLGGGHYEQYF
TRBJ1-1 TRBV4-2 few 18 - TGTGCCAGCAGCCAGGAAAGGTTAGGTTACATTGGGGACGTGGAAGCTTTCTTT CASSQERLGYIGDVEAFF
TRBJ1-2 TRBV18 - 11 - TGTGCCGGATCAGATAACTATGGCTACACCTTC CAGSDNYGYTF
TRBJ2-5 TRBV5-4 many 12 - TGTGCCAGCGGGGGTTCCCAAGAGACCCAGTACTTC CASGGSQETQYF
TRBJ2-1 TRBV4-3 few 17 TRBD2 TGCGCCAGCAGCCCCCGCGGGTTTAGCGGGGCTAATAATGAGCAGTTCTTC CASSPRGFSGANNEQFF
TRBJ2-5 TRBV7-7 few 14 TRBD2 TGTGCCAGCAGCTTGGGGACTAGGGAAGAGACCCAGTACTTC CASSLGTREETQYF
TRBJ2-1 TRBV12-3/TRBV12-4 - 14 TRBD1 TGTGCCAGCAGAATACAGGGGGTTAGGAATGAGCAGTTCTTC CASRIQGVRNEQFF
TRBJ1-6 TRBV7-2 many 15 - TGTGCCAGCAGCTTAGTTGGGGGGGCAAATTCACCCCTCCACTTT CASSLVGGANSPLHF
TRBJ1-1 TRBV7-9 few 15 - TGTGCCAGCAGCGGGGTGGAAACAGCGAACACTGAAGCTTTCTTT CASSGVETANTEAFF
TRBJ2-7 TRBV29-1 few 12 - TGCAGCGTGCGACGGGAAGCCTACGAGCAGTACTTC CSVRREAYEQYF
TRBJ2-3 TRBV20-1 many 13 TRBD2 TGCAGTGCTAGCAGCGGGGGGGTGGATACGCAGTATTTT CSASSGGVDTQYF
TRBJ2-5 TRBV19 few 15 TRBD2 TGTGCCAGTAGTATGGGCGGGGGGGCCTCCGAGACCCAGTACTTC CASSMGGGASETQYF
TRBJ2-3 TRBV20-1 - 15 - TGCAGTGCTAGAGATCTTGGAGAGGCGCTGGATACGCAGTATTTT CSARDLGEALDTQYF
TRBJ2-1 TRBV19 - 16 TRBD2 TGTGCCAGTAGTATGCACGTAGCGGGGGCTAACAATGAGCAGTTCTTC CASSMHVAGANNEQFF
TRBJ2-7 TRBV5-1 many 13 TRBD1 TGCGCCAGCTCCCAGGGGGCGGGGTACGAGCAGTACTTC CASSQGAGYEQYF
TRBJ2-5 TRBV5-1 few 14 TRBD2 TGCGCCAGCAGCTTGGGGGCTAGCGGTGAGACCCAGTACTTC CASSLGASGETQYF
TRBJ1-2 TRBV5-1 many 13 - TGCGCCAGCAGCTCGGACGGAATTTATGGCTACACCTTC CASSSDGIYGYTF
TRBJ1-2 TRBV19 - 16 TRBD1 TGTGCCAGTACCCCGAGGGACAGGGTTCCAGGCTATGGCTACACCTTC CASTPRDRVPGYGYTF
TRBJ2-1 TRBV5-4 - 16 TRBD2 TGTGCCAGCAGCCCAGGGGGACTAGCGGGGATATTTGAGCAGTTCTTC CASSPGGLAGIFEQFF
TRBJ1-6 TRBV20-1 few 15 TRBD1 TGCAGTGCTAGAGATCCCGGGACAGGGGGGTCACCCCTCCACTTT CSARDPGTGGSPLHF
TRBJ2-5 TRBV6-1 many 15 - TGTGCCAGCCAGGGTTATAGGGGGGGCCAAGAGACCCAGTACTTC CASQGYRGGQETQYF